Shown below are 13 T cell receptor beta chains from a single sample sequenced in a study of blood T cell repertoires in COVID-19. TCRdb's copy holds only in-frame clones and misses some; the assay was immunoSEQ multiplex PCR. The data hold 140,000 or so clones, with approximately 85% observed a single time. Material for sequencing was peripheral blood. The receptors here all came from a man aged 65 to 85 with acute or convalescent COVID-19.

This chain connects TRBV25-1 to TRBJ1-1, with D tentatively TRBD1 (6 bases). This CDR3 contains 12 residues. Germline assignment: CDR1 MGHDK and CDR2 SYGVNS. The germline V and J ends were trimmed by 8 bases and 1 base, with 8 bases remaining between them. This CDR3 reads CASEDRNTEAFF. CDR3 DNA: TGTGCCAGCGAGGACAGGAACACTGAAGCTTTCTTT.

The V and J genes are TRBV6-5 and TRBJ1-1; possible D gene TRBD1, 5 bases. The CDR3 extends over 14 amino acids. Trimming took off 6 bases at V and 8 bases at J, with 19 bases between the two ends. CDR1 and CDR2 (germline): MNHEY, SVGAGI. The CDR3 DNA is TGTGCCAGCAGGCGGGACGGGGGGTTGGCCGAAGCTTTCTTT. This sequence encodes CASRRDGGLAEAFF.

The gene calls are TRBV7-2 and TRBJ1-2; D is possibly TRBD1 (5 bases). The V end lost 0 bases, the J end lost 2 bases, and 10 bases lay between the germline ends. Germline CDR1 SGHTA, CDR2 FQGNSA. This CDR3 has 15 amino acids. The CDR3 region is CASSLAPGRNYGYTF. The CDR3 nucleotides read TGTGCCAGCAGCTTAGCGCCAGGGCGGAACTATGGCTACACCTTC.

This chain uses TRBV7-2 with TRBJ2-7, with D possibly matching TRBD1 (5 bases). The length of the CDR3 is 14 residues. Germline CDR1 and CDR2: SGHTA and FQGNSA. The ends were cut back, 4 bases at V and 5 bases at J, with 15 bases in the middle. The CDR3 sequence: CASSSTWGGDEQYF. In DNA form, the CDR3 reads TGTGCCAGCAGCTCCACATGGGGCGGCGACGAGCAGTACTTC.

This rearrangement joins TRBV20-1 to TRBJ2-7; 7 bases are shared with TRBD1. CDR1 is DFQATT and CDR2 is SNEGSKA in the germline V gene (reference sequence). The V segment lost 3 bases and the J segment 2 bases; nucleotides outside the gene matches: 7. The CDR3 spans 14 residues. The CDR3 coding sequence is TGCAGTGCTAGTCGGGACAGATGGGCCTACGAGCAGTACTTC. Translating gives CSASRDRWAYEQYF.

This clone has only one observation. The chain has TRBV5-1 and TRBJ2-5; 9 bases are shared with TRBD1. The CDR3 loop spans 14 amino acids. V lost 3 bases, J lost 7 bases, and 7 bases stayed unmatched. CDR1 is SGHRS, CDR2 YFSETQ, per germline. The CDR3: CASSWGDREGTQYF. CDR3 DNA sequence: TGCGCCAGCAGCTGGGGGGACAGGGAGGGGACCCAGTACTTC.

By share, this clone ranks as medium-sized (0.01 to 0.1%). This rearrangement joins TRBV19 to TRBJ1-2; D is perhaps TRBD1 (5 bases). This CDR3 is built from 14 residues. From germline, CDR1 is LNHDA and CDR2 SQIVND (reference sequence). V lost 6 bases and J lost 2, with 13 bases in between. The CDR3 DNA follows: TGTGCCAGTAGCGAAACGACAGAGAACTATGGCTACACCTTC. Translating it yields CASSETTENYGYTF. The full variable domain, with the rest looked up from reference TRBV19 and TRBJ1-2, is DGGITQSPKYLFRKEGQNVTLSCEQNLNHDAMYWYRQDPGQGLRLIYYSQIVNDFQKGDIAEGYSVSREKKESFPLTVTSAQKNPTAFYLCASSETTENYGYTFGSGTRLTVV.

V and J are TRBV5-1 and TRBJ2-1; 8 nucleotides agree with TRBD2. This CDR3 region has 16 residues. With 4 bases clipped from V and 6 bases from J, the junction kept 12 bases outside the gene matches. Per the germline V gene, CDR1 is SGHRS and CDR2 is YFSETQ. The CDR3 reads CASSLNSGTSLNEQFF. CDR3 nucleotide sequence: TGCGCCAGCAGCCTCAATAGCGGGACTTCTCTCAATGAGCAGTTCTTC.

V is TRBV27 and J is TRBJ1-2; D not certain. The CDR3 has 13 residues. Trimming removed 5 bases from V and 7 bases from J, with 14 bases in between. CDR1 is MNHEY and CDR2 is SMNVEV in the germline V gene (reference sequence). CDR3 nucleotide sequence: TGTGCCAGCAGTCCCGGAGGGCGGGGTGGCTACACCTTC. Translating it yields CASSPGGRGGYTF.

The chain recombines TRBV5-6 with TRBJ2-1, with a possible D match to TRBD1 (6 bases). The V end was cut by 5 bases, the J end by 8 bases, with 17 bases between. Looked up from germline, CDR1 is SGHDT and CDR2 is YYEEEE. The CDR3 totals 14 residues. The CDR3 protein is CASRWGQGIHEQFF. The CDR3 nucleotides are TGTGCCAGCAGGTGGGGCCAGGGGATACATGAGCAGTTCTTC.

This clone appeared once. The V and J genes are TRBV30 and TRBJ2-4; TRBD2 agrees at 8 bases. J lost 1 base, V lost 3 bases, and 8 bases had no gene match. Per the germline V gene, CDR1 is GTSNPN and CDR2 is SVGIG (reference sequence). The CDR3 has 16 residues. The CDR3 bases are TGTGCCTGGAGCGGGGGGGGCCTGGGGGCCAAAAACATTCAGTACTTC. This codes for CAWSGGGLGAKNIQYF.

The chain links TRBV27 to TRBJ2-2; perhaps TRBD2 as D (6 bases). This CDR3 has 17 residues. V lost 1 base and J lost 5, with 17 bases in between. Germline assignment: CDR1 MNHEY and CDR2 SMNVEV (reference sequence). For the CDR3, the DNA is TGTGCCAGCAGTTTATATTCGGCGGGGAGAAAGACCGGGGAGCTGTTTTTT. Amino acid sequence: CASSLYSAGRKTGELFF.

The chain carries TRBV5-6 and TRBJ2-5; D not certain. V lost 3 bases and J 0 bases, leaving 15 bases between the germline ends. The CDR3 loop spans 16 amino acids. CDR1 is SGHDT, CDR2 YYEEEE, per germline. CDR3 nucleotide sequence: TGTGCCAGCAGCTCCCGGGTAGGCAACTACCAAGAGACCCAGTACTTC. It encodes CASSSRVGNYQETQYF.